This record covers a single T cell receptor (beta chain). This clone occurred once. The target of this receptor is not known. No base qualities exist here, and no much larger clone lies one base off it. What this sample's time point label stands for: blood 2 weeks post-SBRT. According to the study, the label for this sample's treatment or condition signals: 15 Gy SBRT to primary tumor, nephrectomy 4 weeks later. To follow tumor-enriched clonotypes, serial peripheral blood was collected from radiation-treated patients at baseline and at 2 weeks and 4 weeks after SBRT. Renal cell carcinoma with clear cell pathology was present in all patients. The QIAamp DNA Blood Mini Kit (Qiagen) was used to prepare genomic DNA for TCR sequencing. Samples were included in the analyses only if all quality control checks were passed. The immunoSEQ kit was used, according to the manufacturer's recommendations, to generate TCR beta libraries from genomic DNA. To prepare libraries, a first multiplex PCR with proprietary primers was run, followed by a second PCR that added unique barcodes, and a bead cleanup was done after each round. Each sample batch included a kit-provided positive control reaction and a negative control reaction. The final libraries were assessed on an Agilent 4200 TapeStation D1000 ScreenTape, pooled by volume, and quantified by qPCR. Sequencing was performed on an Illumina NextSeq500 with a MidOutput 150-cycle cartridge, and 156 Read1 and 15 Index1 cycles were run with kit custom primers. The pooled library was loaded at around 1 pM, and around 22% PhiX control was spiked in. The authors processed their data as follows. The vendor-processed data were analyzed in R, and a clonotype was defined as all T cells that share the same CDR3 nucleotide sequence. For clone abundance analyses, frequencies were normalized to the 10,000 most abundant clones in each sample. Public T cell clones, which averaged fewer than five per sample, were removed prior to analysis. Tumor-enriched clonotypes and baseline blood-enriched clonotypes were defined as those with an abundance difference of at least 32-fold between compartments. A beta-binomial differential abundance model was used to identify clonotypes that expanded or contracted between blood time points. Tumor-blood repertoire similarity was measured with the Baroni-Urbani and Buser coefficient, and groups were compared using two-tailed Wilcoxon tests in R. The clones in this table, taken by TCRdb from immuneACCESS, are in-frame only. Not every clone is retained; where verified, under half of the shortfall comes from an unresolved V gene, and the cause of the rest is unknown. V and J calls and clone size follow that table, whereas D and trimming were derived from the DNA. A total of 120,000 or so clones appear in this sample, around 82% of them only once. The leading ten clones occupy 5% to 6.5% of the sample.

V is shortened by 5 bases, J by 8 bases, and the region joining them spans 13 bases. The CDR3 contains 14 residues, cysteine and phenylalanine counted. Just the 42-base CDR3 DNA is kept, in frame starting at base 1. CDR1 and CDR2, per the germline V gene, are SGHVS and FNYEAQ. This sample is part of a study of radiation and T cells in renal cell carcinoma (dated by TCRdb to 2019 to 2021). Regarding the study in general: The samples were drawn from a clinical trial, where primary renal cell carcinomas were treated with 15 Gy of stereotactic body radiation therapy and then removed by nephrectomy 4 weeks afterward. In total, roughly 52 samples, comprising around 26 tumors and some 27 peripheral blood samples, were subjected to TCR beta sequencing. Across all 53 samples, 3.8 million or so unique CDR3 nucleotide sequences encoding approximately 3,000,000 unique CDR3 amino acid sequences were identified. Study-wide findings and limitations: With a single-armed trial design, the study had no way to address how radiation dose or scheduling affects the TCR repertoire. Top tumor clonotypes rose in blood from baseline to 2 weeks post-radiation, then contracted by 4 weeks, suggesting transient expansion of tumor-resident clones. Tracking of blood repertoire dynamics stopped at more than three weeks after treatment, with no follow-up past that point. Because pretreatment tumor biopsies were not available, the baseline intratumoral presence of clonotypes could not be determined.

The TCR was taken from a man aged 50 or older with renal cell carcinoma. The rearranged segments are TRBV7-6 and TRBJ1-6, with a weak D call of TRBD1 (5 bases match). The sample in question was blood, obtained from a patient whose treatment included radiotherapy and nephrectomy. The DNA is as follows: TGTGCCAGCAGCCGCGGGACTGCTGATTCACCCCTCCACTTT. Translation gives CASSRGTADSPLHF.